This T cell receptor (beta chain) is from a study of post-analysis software for immune sequencing data. Looking at the study overall: Included courses were relapsing-remitting and secondary progressive multiple sclerosis; progressive-relapsing multiple sclerosis was also included.

Unique molecular identifiers were built into the TCR beta cDNA libraries. MiXCR, applied by TCRdb to the PCR reads, yields one record per CDR3 protein. Here the sample spans approximately 660,000 distinct CDR3 sequences, 55% to 60% being singletons. The CDR3 has 14 residues. V dropped 6 bases and J dropped 0 bases, with 6 bases sitting between them. Germline V gene lookup returns CDR1 MNHEY and CDR2 SVGEGT. The table lists this clonotype with many counts. Its antigen is as yet unknown. Whole-study findings and limits: About five TRBV segments (TRBV5-6, TRBV5-1 and TRBV20-1 among them) occurred more frequently in patients than in controls. Controls had significantly higher normalized Chao1 diversity than multiple sclerosis patients.

Sequenced: blood. The clonotype comes from a girl aged 2 to 10 with multiple sclerosis. The gene calls are TRBV6-2 or TRBV6-3 and TRBJ2-6; D remains ambiguous. The CDR3 protein is CASRGVSGANVLTF. DNA of the CDR3: TGTGCCAGCAGGGGTGTCTCTGGGGCCAACGTCCTGACTTTC.